These T cell receptor beta chains were read from a single sample in a study of blood T cell repertoires in COVID-19. TCRdb's table, derived via immunoSEQ multiplex PCR, lists solely in-frame clones and lacks some. The sample holds 9,500 to 15,000 clones, 90% seen once. The material sequenced was peripheral blood. These receptor sequences come from a man between 65 and 85 years old with active COVID-19. The CDR3 runs from the conserved cysteine through the conserved F or W. The D gene is left open where the match is weak. Size is stated for part of the rows, as once, few or many counts, or as a class when the clone is expanded.

CDR3nt | CDR3aa | abundance | j_gene | v_gene | d_gene
TGTGCCTCCAACCCCTCGGGACAGTATGGCTACACCTTC | CASNPSGQYGYTF | NA | TRBJ1-2 | TRBV19 | TRBD1
TGTGCCAGCAGCTTAGGAGGGGGCGTTTATGGCTACACCTTC | CASSLGGGVYGYTF | NA | TRBJ1-2 | TRBV7-2 | TRBD1
TGTGCCAGCAGTTTATCGTACTTCTCTGGAAACACCATATATTTT | CASSLSYFSGNTIYF | NA | TRBJ1-3 | TRBV27 | NA
TGTGCCAGCAGTTTAGGACTCCCCGCCCCCCTGTTTTTT | CASSLGLPAPLFF | NA | TRBJ1-4 | TRBV12-3/TRBV12-4 | NA
TGTGCCAGTATGGAGGGTTATAGCAATCAGCCCCAGCATTTT | CASMEGYSNQPQHF | few | TRBJ1-5 | TRBV18 | NA
TGCGCCAGCAGCGCCTCCGGGACTAGCGGGAGGAGGTCCGATACGCAGTATTTT | CASSASGTSGRRSDTQYF | NA | TRBJ2-3 | TRBV5-1 | TRBD2
TGTGCCAGCTCACCGGTTAGCGGGAGCACAGATACGCAGTATTTT | CASSPVSGSTDTQYF | NA | TRBJ2-3 | TRBV18 | TRBD2
TGTGCCAGCAGCGCCGGGGGACTAGCAGCGTACGAGCAGTACTTC | CASSAGGLAAYEQYF | once | TRBJ2-7 | TRBV9 | TRBD2
TGTGCCAGCAGCCCCCACGACAGGAGATACGAGCAGTACTTC | CASSPHDRRYEQYF | NA | TRBJ2-7 | TRBV5-4 | NA
TGTGCCAGCAGCTTTCCGGGAGCTAATAATTCACCCCTCCACTTT | CASSFPGANNSPLHF | NA | TRBJ1-6 | TRBV5-4 | NA
TGTGCCATCAGTGGTGGCGGGGACAGGGGACAATATGGGACTAGCCCCCCTTACGAGCAGTACTTC | CAISGGGDRGQYGTSPPYEQYF | large | TRBJ2-7 | TRBV10-3 | NA
TGTGCCAGCAGCCCAGCCGGGGGACGGATGAACACTGAAGCTTTCTTT | CASSPAGGRMNTEAFF | NA | TRBJ1-1 | TRBV27 | NA
TGTGCCATCAGGCCGACAGTTCAGGGCACTGAAGCTTTCTTT | CAIRPTVQGTEAFF | NA | TRBJ1-1 | TRBV10-3 | NA
TGTGCCTGGAGTGTACGAAGGGGCTCGAGCTCCTACGAGCAGTACTTC | CAWSVRRGSSSYEQYF | NA | TRBJ2-7 | TRBV30 | NA
TGTGCCAGCAGCTTACAGGGTGGGGGGACTGAAGCTTTCTTT | CASSLQGGGTEAFF | once | TRBJ1-1 | TRBV11-3 | NA
TGCGCCAGCAGCTTGGATCGCAGGCTAAACTATGGCTACACCTTC | CASSLDRRLNYGYTF | NA | TRBJ1-2 | TRBV5-1 | NA
TGCGCCAGCAGCGGGACAGGGGCACCCCTCCACTTT | CASSGTGAPLHF | NA | TRBJ1-6 | TRBV10-2 | TRBD1
TGTGCCAGCAGGCCGGGACTAGCGGGAAATAGTGAGCAGTTCTTC | CASRPGLAGNSEQFF | NA | TRBJ2-1 | TRBV2 | TRBD2
TGTGCCAGCAGTTACAGGGGTAGCGGAAACACCATATATTTT | CASSYRGSGNTIYF | NA | TRBJ1-3 | TRBV3-1/TRBV3-2 | TRBD1
TGTGCCAGCAGTGGTCGGTTTACGGGACAGGGAGACACTGAAGCTTTCTTT | CASSGRFTGQGDTEAFF | few | TRBJ1-1 | TRBV6-1 | TRBD1
TGTGCCAGCAGCTTAGCGGTAACCCAGGATACGCAGTATTTT | CASSLAVTQDTQYF | NA | TRBJ2-3 | TRBV7-6 | NA
TGTGCCACCAGCAGATGGGGGGACACCATATATTTT | CATSRWGDTIYF | NA | TRBJ1-3 | TRBV15 | NA
TGCGCCAGCAGCTTGGGGACTAGCGGCAATGAGCAGTTCTTC | CASSLGTSGNEQFF | NA | TRBJ2-1 | TRBV5-1 | TRBD2
TGTGCCAGCAGTTGGGGACAGAGCTACGAGCAGTACTTC | CASSWGQSYEQYF | NA | TRBJ2-7 | TRBV2 | TRBD1
TGCGCCAGCAGTCAATTCCCGGGACAGGGCTATGGCTACACCTTC | CASSQFPGQGYGYTF | NA | TRBJ1-2 | TRBV23-1 | TRBD1
TGTGCCAGCAGCTTAGGGACTAGCGGGAGGCGGCTCACCGGGGAGCTGTTTTTT | CASSLGTSGRRLTGELFF | NA | TRBJ2-2 | TRBV11-2 | TRBD2
TGTGCCAGCAGTTTAGAAGGGAGGGTGGAAAAACTGTTTTTT | CASSLEGRVEKLFF | NA | TRBJ1-4 | TRBV27 | NA
TGTGCCAGCAGCCTGGTTGGGACAAGGAACACTGAAGCTTTCTTT | CASSLVGTRNTEAFF | few | TRBJ1-1 | TRBV7-9 | NA
TGTGCCAGCAGCTTAATGGGGGCGCGTGGCTACACCTTC | CASSLMGARGYTF | NA | TRBJ1-2 | TRBV7-2 | NA
TGTGCCAGCAGCTTAGGAGCGTGGGAGACCCAGTACTTC | CASSLGAWETQYF | once | TRBJ2-5 | TRBV11-2 | NA
TGTGCCAGCGACAGGGGGCGGGGATCACCCCTCCACTTT | CASDRGRGSPLHF | once | TRBJ1-6 | TRBV6-5 | TRBD1
TGTGCCACCAGCAGAGAGGGGGCAAAGGGCTACACCTTC | CATSREGAKGYTF | NA | TRBJ1-2 | TRBV15 | NA
TGTGCCAGCAGCTTGGACAGCTCTGGAAACACCATATATTTT | CASSLDSSGNTIYF | NA | TRBJ1-3 | TRBV7-3 | NA
TGTGCCAGCAGGCTTCAGGATACGCAGTATTTT | CASRLQDTQYF | NA | TRBJ2-3 | TRBV3-1/TRBV3-2 | NA
TGTGCCGGGGGGGGGACAGGGGGCCCCAGCACTGAAGCTTTCTTT | CAGGGTGGPSTEAFF | NA | TRBJ1-1 | TRBV30 | TRBD1
TGTGCCAGCAGCTTGGACAGGGTTACTGAAGCTTTCTTT | CASSLDRVTEAFF | few | TRBJ1-1 | TRBV5-5 | NA
TGTGCCAGCTCACCATGGGGGCAGACCACTGAAGCTTTCTTT | CASSPWGQTTEAFF | NA | TRBJ1-1 | TRBV18 | NA
TGTGCCAGCAGTTTAACTTTCGGGGTAGGAGAGACCCAGTACTTC | CASSLTFGVGETQYF | NA | TRBJ2-5 | TRBV27 | NA
TGTGCCAGCTCACCACAAACAGAAGATCAGCCCCAGCATTTT | CASSPQTEDQPQHF | few | TRBJ1-5 | TRBV18 | NA
TGTGCCAGCAGTTACTTTTCGGAGATCTCCTACAATGAGCAGTTCTTC | CASSYFSEISYNEQFF | NA | TRBJ2-1 | TRBV6-5 | NA
TGTGCCTGTGTCGGAATAGCGGCCACAGATACGCAGTATTTT | CACVGIAATDTQYF | NA | TRBJ2-3 | TRBV6-6 | NA
TGTGCCAGCAGCTTAGATCCGGGACTAACCAAGCCGTACTTC | CASSLDPGLTKPYF | few | TRBJ2-7 | TRBV11-2 | TRBD2
TGTGCCAGCAGCCAAGACATCGGACAGGGGGCTTTTTTGGGCTACACCTTC | CASSQDIGQGAFLGYTF | NA | TRBJ1-2 | TRBV4-2 | TRBD1
TGTGCTAGTGGTTTGGTAAGGAGTGGAAACACTGAAGCTTTCTTT | CASGLVRSGNTEAFF | NA | TRBJ1-1 | TRBV12-5 | NA
TGTGCCAGCAGCTTAGATTGGACACCGAACACTGAAGCTTTCTTT | CASSLDWTPNTEAFF | NA | TRBJ1-1 | TRBV7-2 | NA
TGTGCCAGCAGCTTTGGGACAGACTATGGCTACACCTTC | CASSFGTDYGYTF | NA | TRBJ1-2 | TRBV5-6 | TRBD1